What follows is one T cell receptor (beta chain) and its context. This entry is derived from a study of cytomegalovirus exposure and HLA in healthy donors. With 5 bases removed from V and 0 bases from J, the gap between germline ends came to 10 bases. Germline CDR1 and CDR2: SEHNR and FQNEAQ (reference sequence). The CDR3 runs 15 residues. With 60 Vbeta and 13 Jbeta primers, the PCR was carried out. Sequencing was performed with immunoSEQ multiplex PCR; in TCRdb, only in-frame clones are kept and a portion is missing. The sample has 190,000 or so clones; approximately 78% are singletons. Sequencing input: PBMCs. V usage is TRBV7-9 and J usage is TRBJ1-4; possible D gene TRBD1, 6 bases. The TCR originated in a woman aged 45-65 years in good health and CMV-seropositive. CDR3 region: CASSAGVATNEKLFF. The DNA for the CDR3 is TGTGCCAGCAGCGCAGGGGTTGCAACTAATGAAAAACTGTTTTTT.